This TCR beta chain came from a study of T cells after yellow fever vaccination. This CDR3 region has 13 residues. V was trimmed by 5 bases and J by 4 bases, leaving 8 bases between them. The germline V gene encodes CDR1 SGHTA and CDR2 FQGNSA. TCRdb fed the 5' RACE reads into MiXCR, producing one record per CDR3 protein. This table has 500,000 to 650,000 distinct CDR3 sequences, roughly an eighth appearing once. The receptor was derived from a man aged 30 to 39 who received the YFV17D yellow fever vaccine. The input for sequencing was PBMCs, taken on the day of the yellow fever booster vaccination. The chain combines TRBV7-2 with TRBJ2-2; no clear D. In DNA form, the CDR3 reads TGTGCCAGCAGCAGTACCTTCACCGGGGAGCTGTTTTTT. Translated: CASSSTFTGELFF.